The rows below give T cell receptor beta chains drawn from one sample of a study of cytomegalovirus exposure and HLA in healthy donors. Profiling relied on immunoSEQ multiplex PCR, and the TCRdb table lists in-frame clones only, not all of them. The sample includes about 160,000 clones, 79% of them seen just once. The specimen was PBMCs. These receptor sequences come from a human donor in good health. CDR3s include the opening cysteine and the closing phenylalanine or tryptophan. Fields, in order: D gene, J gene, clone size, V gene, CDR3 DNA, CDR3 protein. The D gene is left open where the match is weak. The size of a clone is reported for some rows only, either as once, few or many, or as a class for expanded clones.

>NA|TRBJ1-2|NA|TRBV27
TGTGCCAGCAGTTTATCTCCTTCTCCCCTTCAGGGCTACACCTTC
CASSLSPSPLQGYTF
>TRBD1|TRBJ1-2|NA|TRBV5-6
TGTGCCAGCAGCTTGGTTACAGGGGAGCCATCCTTCTATGGCTACACCTTC
CASSLVTGEPSFYGYTF
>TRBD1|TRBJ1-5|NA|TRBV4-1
TGCGCCAGCAGCCCCAGGGGGCTGGGCAATCAGCCCCAGCATTTT
CASSPRGLGNQPQHF
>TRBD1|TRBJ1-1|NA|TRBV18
TGTGCCAGCTCACTTACAGGGGTCGGCACTGAAGCTTTCTTT
CASSLTGVGTEAFF
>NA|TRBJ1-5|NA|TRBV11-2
TGTGCCAGCAGCCCCAACCTCGGTCAGCCCCAGCATTTT
CASSPNLGQPQHF
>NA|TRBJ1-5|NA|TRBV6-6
TGTGCCAGCAATGAGCTCAATCAGCCCCAGCATTTT
CASNELNQPQHF
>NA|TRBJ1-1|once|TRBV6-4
TGTGCCAGCAGTGCCGGGGGGCGCTCTGAAGCTTTCTTT
CASSAGGRSEAFF
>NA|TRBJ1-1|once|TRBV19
TGTGCCAGTAACTTCGGGGGGCACACTGAAGCTTTCTTT
CASNFGGHTEAFF
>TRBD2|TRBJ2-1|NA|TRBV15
TGTGCCACCAGGCCGACTAGCGGGAGGCTGGGGACCGGGGGTGAGCAGTTCTTC
CATRPTSGRLGTGGEQFF
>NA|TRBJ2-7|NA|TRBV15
TGTGCCACCAACTCGGACGGGGGCGAGCAGTACTTC
CATNSDGGEQYF
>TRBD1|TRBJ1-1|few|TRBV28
TGTGCCAGCAGTTTATCACAGGGGGCGGTTTGGGGCACTGAAGCTTTCTTT
CASSLSQGAVWGTEAFF
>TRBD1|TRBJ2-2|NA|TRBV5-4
TGTGCCAGCAGCACACAGGGGTTAACCGGGGAGCTGTTTTTT
CASSTQGLTGELFF
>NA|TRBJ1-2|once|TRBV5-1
TGCGCCAGCAGCTTGGGTGAGAACTATGGCTACACCTTC
CASSLGENYGYTF
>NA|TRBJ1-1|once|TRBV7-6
TGTGCCAGCAGCTTACTCGGCAGGGGAACTGAAGCTTTCTTT
CASSLLGRGTEAFF
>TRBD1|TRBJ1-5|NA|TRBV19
TGTGCCAGTAGTACAGGGGGTAGCAATCAGCCCCAGCATTTT
CASSTGGSNQPQHF
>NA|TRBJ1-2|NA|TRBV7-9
TGTGCCAGCAGCTTAGGCCCGGGGAGAGGTGGCTACACCTTC
CASSLGPGRGGYTF
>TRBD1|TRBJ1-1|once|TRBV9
TGTGCCAGCAGCGTAGGCACAGGGGGCATAGGCACTGAAGCTTTCTTT
CASSVGTGGIGTEAFF
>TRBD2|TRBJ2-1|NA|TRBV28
TGTGCCAGCAGACTCGGGCTAGCGGGAGGGTACGATTCCTACAATGAGCAGTTCTTC
CASRLGLAGGYDSYNEQFF
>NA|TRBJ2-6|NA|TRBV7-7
TGTGCTAGGGGTGCGGGGTTTTACTCTGGGGCCAACGTCCTGACTTTC
CARGAGFYSGANVLTF
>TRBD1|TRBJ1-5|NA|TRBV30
TGTGCCTGGAACCCCGGACAGGTTAGCAATCAGCCCCAGCATTTT
CAWNPGQVSNQPQHF
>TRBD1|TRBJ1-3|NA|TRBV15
TGTGCCACCAGCCTTGGGACAGGGGGCCTTGGAAACACCATATATTTT
CATSLGTGGLGNTIYF
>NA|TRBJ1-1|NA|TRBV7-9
TGTGCCAGCAGCTCCCAGGGTCCGGATTTCGCTTTCTTT
CASSSQGPDFAFF
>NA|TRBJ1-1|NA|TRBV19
TGTGCCAGCAGAATCGGGGCAGGGGCTGAAGCTTTCTTT
CASRIGAGAEAFF
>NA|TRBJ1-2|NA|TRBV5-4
TGTGCCAGCCACTATGGGGGGGTCGGTGGCTACACCTTC
CASHYGGVGGYTF
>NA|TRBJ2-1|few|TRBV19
TGTGCCAGTAGTTTAATACAAGGGGTAAATGAGCAGTTCTTC
CASSLIQGVNEQFF
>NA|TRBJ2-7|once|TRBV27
TGTGCCAGCAGTTTATCCCAAACCTACGAGCAGTACTTC
CASSLSQTYEQYF
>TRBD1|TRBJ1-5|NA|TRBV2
TGTGCCAGCAGTGAGCAGCGACAGGGTACTCAGCCCCAGCATTTT
CASSEQRQGTQPQHF
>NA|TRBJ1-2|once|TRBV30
TGTGCCTGGACCTCAACGGCGGGTGGCTACACCTTC
CAWTSTAGGYTF
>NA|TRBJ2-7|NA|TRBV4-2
TGTGCCAGCAGCCCCGACACCCTTCAGAACGAGCAGTACTTC
CASSPDTLQNEQYF
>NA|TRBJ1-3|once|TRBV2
TGTGCCAGCGAGGGAGACACCATATATTTT
CASEGDTIYF
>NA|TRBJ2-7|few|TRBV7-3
TGTGCCAGCAGCTTAACTCGTGGCGGGAACTACGAGCAGTACTTC
CASSLTRGGNYEQYF
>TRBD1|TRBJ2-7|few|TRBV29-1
TGCAGCGTCGCACAGGGGTCTCGACACGAGCAGTACTTC
CSVAQGSRHEQYF
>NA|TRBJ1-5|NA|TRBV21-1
TGTGCCAGCAGCCCGACAGCGAATAATCAGCCCCAGCATTTT
CASSPTANNQPQHF
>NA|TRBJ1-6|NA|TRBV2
TGTGCCAGCAGTAGAAGGGGTTCAAACTATAATTCACCCCTCCACTTT
CASSRRGSNYNSPLHF
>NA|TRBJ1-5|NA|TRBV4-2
TGTGCCAGCAGCCAAGATGGCAGGGGAGATCAGCCCCAGCATTTT
CASSQDGRGDQPQHF
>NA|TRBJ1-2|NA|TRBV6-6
TGTGCCAGCAGTTACTCTGAATGGAGTGGCTACACCTTC
CASSYSEWSGYTF
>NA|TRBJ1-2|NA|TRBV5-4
TGTGCCAGCAGCTTGGGGGAGCCCTATTCCTCGTCAGGCTACACCTTC
CASSLGEPYSSSGYTF
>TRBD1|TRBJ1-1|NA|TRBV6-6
TGTGCCAGCAATTCAGGGGGAGGCACTGAAGCTTTCTTT
CASNSGGGTEAFF
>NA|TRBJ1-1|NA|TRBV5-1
TGCGCCAGCAGCACCCTGACAGGAATAAACACTGAAGCTTTCTTT
CASSTLTGINTEAFF
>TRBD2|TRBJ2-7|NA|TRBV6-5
TGTGCCAGCAGCCGGGGACTAGCGGGAGTCTACGAGCAGTACTTC
CASSRGLAGVYEQYF
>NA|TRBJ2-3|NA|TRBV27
TGTGCCAGCAGTCCCCGACTCCCCCGAGGCACAGATACGCAGTATTTT
CASSPRLPRGTDTQYF
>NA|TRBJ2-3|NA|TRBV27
TGTGCCAGCAGTCGGAACTCCGACAAGGTGGGCACAGGTACGCAGTATTTT
CASSRNSDKVGTGTQYF